The rows below give T cell receptor beta chains drawn from one sample of a study of blood T cell repertoires in COVID-19. Clones were read by immunoSEQ multiplex PCR, and TCRdb kept only the in-frame ones, dropping some. The sample lists roughly 180,000 clones, about four fifths occurring once. Sequenced: PBMCs or T cells enriched from blood (not recorded which). These TCRs come from a man in his sixties who had recovered from COVID-19. CDR3s include the opening cysteine and the closing phenylalanine or tryptophan. A D gene is named only where the DNA matches it firmly. For some rows the clone size is stated as once, few or many, or as a class when expanded; others skip it.

j_gene: TRBJ2-7
abundance: once
d_gene: -
v_gene: TRBV7-9
CDR3nt: TGTGCCAGCAGCCTGCCAGGTACGCTTGGCGAGCAGTACTTC
CDR3aa: CASSLPGTLGEQYF

j_gene: TRBJ1-1
abundance: -
d_gene: -
v_gene: TRBV3-1/TRBV3-2
CDR3nt: TGTGCCAGCAGCCAAGCCAGGACAGTTCTATCGATGAACACTGAAGCTTTCTTT
CDR3aa: CASSQARTVLSMNTEAFF

j_gene: TRBJ2-6
abundance: -
d_gene: -
v_gene: TRBV11-2
CDR3nt: TGTGCCAGTAATGCGCCTAAGCTTCCCTCTGGGGCCAACGTCCTGACTTTC
CDR3aa: CASNAPKLPSGANVLTF

j_gene: TRBJ1-2
abundance: -
d_gene: TRBD1
v_gene: TRBV29-1
CDR3nt: TGCAGCGTTGAAGATCAGGGGGCGCTTGGCTACACCTTC
CDR3aa: CSVEDQGALGYTF

j_gene: TRBJ2-4
abundance: -
d_gene: TRBD2
v_gene: TRBV7-9
CDR3nt: TGTGCCAGCAGCCTGGCGGGGGTGGCCAAAAACATTCAGTACTTC
CDR3aa: CASSLAGVAKNIQYF

j_gene: TRBJ2-7
abundance: -
d_gene: -
v_gene: TRBV5-5
CDR3nt: TGTGCCAGCACCCCGACAGAAACTTACGAGCAGTACTTC
CDR3aa: CASTPTETYEQYF

j_gene: TRBJ1-2
abundance: -
d_gene: -
v_gene: TRBV5-1
CDR3nt: TGCGCCAGCAGCCCCGAGGGGGGGGCTCACTATGGCTACACCTTC
CDR3aa: CASSPEGGAHYGYTF

j_gene: TRBJ2-1
abundance: -
d_gene: -
v_gene: TRBV10-3
CDR3nt: TGTGCCATCAGTGGGGAGGGGGGTTTCTACAATGAGCAGTTCTTC
CDR3aa: CAISGEGGFYNEQFF

j_gene: TRBJ2-7
abundance: -
d_gene: -
v_gene: TRBV28
CDR3nt: TGTGCCAGCAGCCTCGCCTACGAGCAGTACTTC
CDR3aa: CASSLAYEQYF

j_gene: TRBJ2-2
abundance: many
d_gene: TRBD2
v_gene: TRBV27
CDR3nt: TGTGCCAGCAGTGGTGGGACTATACTTCGCGGGGAGCTGTTTTTT
CDR3aa: CASSGGTILRGELFF

j_gene: TRBJ1-1
abundance: -
d_gene: -
v_gene: TRBV7-8
CDR3nt: TGTGCCAGCAGCTTGGACAGGAACACTGAAGCTTTCTTT
CDR3aa: CASSLDRNTEAFF

j_gene: TRBJ2-1
abundance: few
d_gene: TRBD2
v_gene: TRBV29-1
CDR3nt: TGCAGCGTCCCGACTAGCGGGACGTACAATGAGCAGTTCTTC
CDR3aa: CSVPTSGTYNEQFF

j_gene: TRBJ2-1
abundance: -
d_gene: TRBD1
v_gene: TRBV2
CDR3nt: TGTGCCAGCGGGACAGGTTACAATGAGCAGTTCTTC
CDR3aa: CASGTGYNEQFF

j_gene: TRBJ2-1
abundance: -
d_gene: TRBD2
v_gene: TRBV5-1
CDR3nt: TGCGCCAGCAGCTTGTGGCTAGCGGGTGCAGACAATGAGCAGTTCTTC
CDR3aa: CASSLWLAGADNEQFF

j_gene: TRBJ1-5
abundance: -
d_gene: -
v_gene: TRBV10-2
CDR3nt: TGCGCCAGCAGTGATTTTCGGGATCAGCCCCAGCATTTT
CDR3aa: CASSDFRDQPQHF

j_gene: TRBJ1-1
abundance: -
d_gene: TRBD1
v_gene: TRBV7-8
CDR3nt: TGTGCCAGCAGCCCTAGGGGTTGGACAGGGGCTACTATGGACACTGAAGCTTTCTTT
CDR3aa: CASSPRGWTGATMDTEAFF

j_gene: TRBJ2-7
abundance: -
d_gene: -
v_gene: TRBV11-3
CDR3nt: TGTGCCAGCAGCAGCGGGCCGGGACTGATCTACGAGCAGTACTTC
CDR3aa: CASSSGPGLIYEQYF

j_gene: TRBJ2-2
abundance: -
d_gene: -
v_gene: TRBV11-3
CDR3nt: TGTGCCAGCAGCGGCAGGGCGGGGCCGAACACCGGGGAGCTGTTTTTT
CDR3aa: CASSGRAGPNTGELFF

j_gene: TRBJ1-3
abundance: -
d_gene: -
v_gene: TRBV6-5
CDR3nt: TGTGCCAGCAGTTACGGTGTGCAGGGAAACACCATATATTTT
CDR3aa: CASSYGVQGNTIYF

j_gene: TRBJ2-6
abundance: -
d_gene: -
v_gene: TRBV11-3
CDR3nt: TGTGCCAGCAGCTTAGAGGGGACACGAAGGTCTCTGAGTATTGGGGCCAACGTCCTGACTTTC
CDR3aa: CASSLEGTRRSLSIGANVLTF

j_gene: TRBJ2-7
abundance: -
d_gene: -
v_gene: TRBV7-2
CDR3nt: TGTGCCAGCAGCTTAGAATATCAACTAGCTAGCTCCTACGAGCAGTACTTC
CDR3aa: CASSLEYQLASSYEQYF

j_gene: TRBJ1-4
abundance: once
d_gene: -
v_gene: TRBV28
CDR3nt: TGTGCCAGCCAGCGTAATGAAAAACTGTTTTTT
CDR3aa: CASQRNEKLFF